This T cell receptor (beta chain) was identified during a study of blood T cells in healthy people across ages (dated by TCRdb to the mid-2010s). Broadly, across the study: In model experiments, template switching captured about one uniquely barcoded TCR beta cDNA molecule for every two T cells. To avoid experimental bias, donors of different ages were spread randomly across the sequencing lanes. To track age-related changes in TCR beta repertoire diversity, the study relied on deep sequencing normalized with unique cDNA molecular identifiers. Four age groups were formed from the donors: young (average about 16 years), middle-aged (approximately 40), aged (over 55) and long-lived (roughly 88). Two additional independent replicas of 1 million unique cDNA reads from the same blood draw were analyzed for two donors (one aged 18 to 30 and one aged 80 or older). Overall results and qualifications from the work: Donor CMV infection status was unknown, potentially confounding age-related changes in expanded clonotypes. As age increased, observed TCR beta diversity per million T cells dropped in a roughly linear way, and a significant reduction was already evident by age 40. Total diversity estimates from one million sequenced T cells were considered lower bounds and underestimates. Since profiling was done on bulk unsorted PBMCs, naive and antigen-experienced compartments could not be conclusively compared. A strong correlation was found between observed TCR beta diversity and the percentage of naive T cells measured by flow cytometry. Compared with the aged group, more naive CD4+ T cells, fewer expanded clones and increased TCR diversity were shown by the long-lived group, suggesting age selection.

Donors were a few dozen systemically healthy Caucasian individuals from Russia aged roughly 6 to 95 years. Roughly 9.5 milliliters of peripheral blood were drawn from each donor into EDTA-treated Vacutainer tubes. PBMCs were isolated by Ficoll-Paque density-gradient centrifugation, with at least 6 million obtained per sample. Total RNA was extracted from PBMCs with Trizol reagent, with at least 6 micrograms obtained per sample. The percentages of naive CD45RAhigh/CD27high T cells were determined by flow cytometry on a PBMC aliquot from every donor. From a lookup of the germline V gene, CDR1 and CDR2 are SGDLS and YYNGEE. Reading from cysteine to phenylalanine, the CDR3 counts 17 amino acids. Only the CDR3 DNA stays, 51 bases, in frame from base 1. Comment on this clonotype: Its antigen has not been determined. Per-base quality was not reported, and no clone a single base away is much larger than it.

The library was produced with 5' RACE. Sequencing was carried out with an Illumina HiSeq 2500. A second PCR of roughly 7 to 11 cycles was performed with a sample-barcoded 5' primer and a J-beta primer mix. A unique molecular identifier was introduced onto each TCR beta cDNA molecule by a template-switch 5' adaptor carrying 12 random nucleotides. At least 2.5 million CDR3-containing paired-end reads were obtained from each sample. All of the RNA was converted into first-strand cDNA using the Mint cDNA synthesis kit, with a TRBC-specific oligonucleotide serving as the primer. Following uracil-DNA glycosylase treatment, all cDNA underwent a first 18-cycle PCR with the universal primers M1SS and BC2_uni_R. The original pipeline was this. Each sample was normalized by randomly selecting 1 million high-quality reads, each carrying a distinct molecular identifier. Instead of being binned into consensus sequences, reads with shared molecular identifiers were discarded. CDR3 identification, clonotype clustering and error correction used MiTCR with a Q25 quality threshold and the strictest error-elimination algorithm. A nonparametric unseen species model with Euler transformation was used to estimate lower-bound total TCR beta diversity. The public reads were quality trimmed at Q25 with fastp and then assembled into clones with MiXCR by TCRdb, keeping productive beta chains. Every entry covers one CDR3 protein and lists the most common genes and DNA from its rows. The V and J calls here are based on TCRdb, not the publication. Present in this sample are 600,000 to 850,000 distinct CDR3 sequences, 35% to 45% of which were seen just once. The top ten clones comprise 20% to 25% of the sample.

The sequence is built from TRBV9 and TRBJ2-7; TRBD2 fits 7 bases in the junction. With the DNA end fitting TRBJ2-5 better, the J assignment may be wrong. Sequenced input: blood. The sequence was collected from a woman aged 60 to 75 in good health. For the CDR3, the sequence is CASSVGGSGRRGETQYF. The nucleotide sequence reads TGTGCCAGCAGCGTAGGTGGTAGCGGGCGCCGGGGTGAGACCCAGTACTTC.